The 3 T cell receptor beta chains below all came from one sample that was sequenced in a study of human T cells and chemical hapten exposure. TCRdb processed the RACE reads anew with MiXCR; each CDR3 protein has one entry. The table has tens of thousands of distinct CDR3 sequences, around 13% seen once. As for time point: patch test 3, about 24 weeks after DPC sensitization. The treatment was: therapeutic diphenylcyclopropenone sensitization with weekly scalp DPC. Sample: whole blood, taken in connection with sensitization to the hapten diphenylcyclopropenone (DPC). These receptor sequences come from a woman aged 45-65 years with alopecia areata. Some clones in this sample may be carry-over from other donors' samples.

The V call is TRBV10-3, the J call TRBJ2-7; D may match TRBD1 or TRBD2 (5 bases each). V lost 11 bases to trimming and J lost 0 bases, with 11 bases between them. Germline V gene data show CDR1 as ENHRY and CDR2 as SYGVKD. The CDR3 runs 12 residues. This CDR3 is CAAGTDSYEQYF. In DNA form, the CDR3 reads TGTGCCGCTGGGACGGACTCCTACGAGCAGTACTTC.

In this sample, this clonotype turned up many times. This chain connects TRBV2 to TRBJ2-5; D is tentatively TRBD1 or TRBD2 (6 bases each). CDR3 size: 16 residues. Germline assignment: CDR1 SNHLY and CDR2 FYNNEI. V was trimmed by 3 bases and J by 0 bases, leaving 14 bases between them. The CDR3 coding sequence is TGTGCCAGCAGTGATTTGGGGGGCGACTACCAAGAGACCCAGTACTTC. Protein sequence: CASSDLGGDYQETQYF.

This clonotype was seen only a few times. This chain uses TRBV29-1 with TRBJ2-1; D remains unclear. The CDR3 spans 11 residues. Germline V gene sequence: CDR1 SQVTM, CDR2 ANQGSEA. Trimming cost V 2 bases and J 6 bases, with 5 bases left between them. The CDR3: CSVEWANEQFF. CDR3 DNA sequence: TGCAGCGTTGAATGGGCCAATGAGCAGTTCTTC.